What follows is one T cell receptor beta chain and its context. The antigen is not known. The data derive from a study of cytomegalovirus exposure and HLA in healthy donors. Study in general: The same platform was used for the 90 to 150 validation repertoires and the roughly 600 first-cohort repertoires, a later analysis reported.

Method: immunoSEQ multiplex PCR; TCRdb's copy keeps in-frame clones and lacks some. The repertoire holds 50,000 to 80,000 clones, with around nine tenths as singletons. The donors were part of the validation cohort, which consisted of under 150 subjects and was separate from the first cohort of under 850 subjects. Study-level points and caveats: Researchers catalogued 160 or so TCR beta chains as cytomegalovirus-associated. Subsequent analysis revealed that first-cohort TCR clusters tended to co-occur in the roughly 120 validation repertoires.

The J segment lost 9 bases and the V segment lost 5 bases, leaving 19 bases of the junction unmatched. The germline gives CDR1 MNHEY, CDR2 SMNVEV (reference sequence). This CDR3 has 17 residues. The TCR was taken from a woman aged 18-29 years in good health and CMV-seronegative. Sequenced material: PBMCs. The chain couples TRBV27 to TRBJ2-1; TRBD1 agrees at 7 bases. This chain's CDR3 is CASSLTIDRVAATEQFF. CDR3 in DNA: TGTGCCAGCAGTCTAACAATCGACAGGGTTGCCGCGACTGAGCAGTTCTTC.